The source of this TCR beta chain is a study of patients and donors after allogeneic stem cell transplantation. The CDR3 spans 12 residues. The germline CDR1 and CDR2 sequences are KGHDR and SFDVKD. The germline V and J ends were trimmed by 3 bases and 8 bases, with 9 bases remaining between them. This clonotype was observed a handful of times. TCRdb processed the RT-PCR reads anew with MiXCR; each CDR3 protein has one entry. The sample consists of more than 850,000 distinct CDR3 sequences, around 17% of them appearing once. This TCR was recovered from a human donor who was either an allogeneic HSCT recipient or a stem cell or donor lymphocyte infusion donor (not recorded which). It is not recorded whose cells these are; they may come from a transplant donor. The genes are TRBV24-1 and TRBJ1-2; tentative D call: TRBD1 (5 bases). What was sequenced was blood, either unsorted or a sorted T cell fraction (not recorded which). The CDR3 region has the DNA TGTGCCACCAGTGATGGGGGGTACGGCTACACCTTC. It is translated as CATSDGGYGYTF.